The TCR beta chain described here comes from a study of blood T cell repertoires in COVID-19. On the study more broadly: Material from acute and convalescent COVID-19 was sourced from the United States, Italy and Spain. PBMCs, B-cell-depleted T cells, or T cells were the source of the cDNA or gDNA that made up the material.

Clones were sequenced by immunoSEQ multiplex PCR, and TCRdb holds only the in-frame ones, with some missing. The sample holds under 300,000 clones; around 83% are singletons and the top ten take 1.5%. V was trimmed by 1 base and J by 4 bases, leaving 14 bases between them. This CDR3 comprises 16 residues. The V gene's germline CDR1 is SEHNR and CDR2 FQNEAQ (reference sequence). Sample: peripheral blood. The receptor was derived from a woman aged 40 to 50 who had recovered from COVID-19. The rearrangement joins TRBV7-9 to TRBJ1-5; the D gene is possibly TRBD1 (5 bases). The CDR3 nucleotides are TGTGCCAGCAGCTTAGTATCTGGGTCAGGGAATCAGCCCCAGCATTTT. It encodes CASSLVSGSGNQPQHF.